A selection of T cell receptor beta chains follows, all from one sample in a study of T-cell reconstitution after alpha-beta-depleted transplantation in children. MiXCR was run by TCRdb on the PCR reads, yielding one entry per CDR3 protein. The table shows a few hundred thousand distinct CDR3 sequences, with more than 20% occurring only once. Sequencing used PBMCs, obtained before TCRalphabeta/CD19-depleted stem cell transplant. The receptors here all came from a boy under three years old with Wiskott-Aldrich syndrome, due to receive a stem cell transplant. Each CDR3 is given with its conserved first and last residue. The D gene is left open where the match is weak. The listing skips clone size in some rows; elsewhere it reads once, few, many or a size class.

CDR3 DNA: TGCGCCAGCAGCCGGGGGCAGGGGGCGGACGAGCAGTACTTC
CDR3 protein: CASSRGQGADEQYF
J gene: TRBJ2-7
V gene: TRBV5-1
D gene: TRBD1
clone size: .

CDR3 DNA: TGCGCCAGCAGCTTGCAGGTTACTCGGAACACCGGGGAGCTGTTTTTT
CDR3 protein: CASSLQVTRNTGELFF
J gene: TRBJ2-2
V gene: TRBV5-1
D gene: .
clone size: few

CDR3 DNA: TGTGCCAGCAGCTTATCACAGGGTACCTACGAGCAGTACTTC
CDR3 protein: CASSLSQGTYEQYF
J gene: TRBJ2-7
V gene: TRBV7-9
D gene: .
clone size: .

CDR3 DNA: TGCGCCAGCAGCCCCCAAGCGCCAGGCGAAAAACTGTTTTTT
CDR3 protein: CASSPQAPGEKLFF
J gene: TRBJ1-4
V gene: TRBV5-1
D gene: .
clone size: once

CDR3 DNA: TGCAGCGGGGGCAGTGAGACCCAGTACTTC
CDR3 protein: CSGGSETQYF
J gene: TRBJ2-5
V gene: TRBV29-1
D gene: .
clone size: few

CDR3 DNA: TGCAGTGCTAGTGGGACAGGGGCCTACGAGCAGTACTTC
CDR3 protein: CSASGTGAYEQYF
J gene: TRBJ2-7
V gene: TRBV20-1
D gene: TRBD1
clone size: few

CDR3 DNA: TGCGCCAGCAGCCCACCGGACAGGCCAATGGCTGGCTACACCTTC
CDR3 protein: CASSPPDRPMAGYTF
J gene: TRBJ1-2
V gene: TRBV4-1
D gene: TRBD1
clone size: .

CDR3 DNA: TGCAGTGCTAGAGAGACGGGGCAGCCCCTATTTTCACCCCTCCACTTT
CDR3 protein: CSARETGQPLFSPLHF
J gene: TRBJ1-6
V gene: TRBV20-1
D gene: .
clone size: few

CDR3 DNA: TGTGCCAGCACCCCGAGGCGTAGTTTCTTAGCAACTAATGAAAAACTGTTTTTT
CDR3 protein: CASTPRRSFLATNEKLFF
J gene: TRBJ1-4
V gene: TRBV28
D gene: .
clone size: .

CDR3 DNA: TGTGCCACCAGTCCCGCTCGACAGGGTGGGACCGGGGAGCTGTTTTTT
CDR3 protein: CATSPARQGGTGELFF
J gene: TRBJ2-2
V gene: TRBV27
D gene: TRBD1
clone size: few

CDR3 DNA: TGTGCCAGCAGCCCTACAGGGTCGCAGATGTACTTC
CDR3 protein: CASSPTGSQMYF
J gene: TRBJ2-7
V gene: TRBV7-8
D gene: .
clone size: .

CDR3 DNA: TGCGCCAGCAGCGGAGACACGAGAGGAACTGGAAACACCATATATTTT
CDR3 protein: CASSGDTRGTGNTIYF
J gene: TRBJ1-3
V gene: TRBV5-1
D gene: .
clone size: few

CDR3 DNA: TGCGCCAGCAGCTTAGCCCCGGGACAGGGACGGTACAATGAGCAGTTCTTC
CDR3 protein: CASSLAPGQGRYNEQFF
J gene: TRBJ2-1
V gene: TRBV5-1
D gene: TRBD1
clone size: few

CDR3 DNA: TGCAGTGCCAGCTTTACTAGCGACAGCACAGATACGCAGTATTTT
CDR3 protein: CSASFTSDSTDTQYF
J gene: TRBJ2-3
V gene: TRBV20-1
D gene: TRBD2
clone size: once

CDR3 DNA: TGTGCCAGCAGCTTTATTCCCCCTTGGACTAGACGACAAGAGACCCAGTACTTC
CDR3 protein: CASSFIPPWTRRQETQYF
J gene: TRBJ2-5
V gene: TRBV5-6
D gene: TRBD2
clone size: few

CDR3 DNA: TGTGCCAGTGGGGACAGATCTAGCACAGATACGCAGTATTTT
CDR3 protein: CASGDRSSTDTQYF
J gene: TRBJ2-3
V gene: TRBV19
D gene: TRBD1
clone size: few

CDR3 DNA: TGTGCCATCCGGGGACAGATGAACACCGGGGAGCTGTTTTTT
CDR3 protein: CAIRGQMNTGELFF
J gene: TRBJ2-2
V gene: TRBV10-3
D gene: TRBD1
clone size: few

CDR3 DNA: TGCAGCGTTGAAGTTCGTCGTGGGGGTCACACTGAAGCTTTCTTT
CDR3 protein: CSVEVRRGGHTEAFF
J gene: TRBJ1-1
V gene: TRBV29-1
D gene: .
clone size: .

CDR3 DNA: TGTGCCAGCACTTCCACGTGGACAACTAACTATGGCTACACCTTC
CDR3 protein: CASTSTWTTNYGYTF
J gene: TRBJ1-2
V gene: TRBV6-5
D gene: .
clone size: .

CDR3 DNA: TGTGCCACCAGCAGACGACAGGGACCGACCTACGAGCAGTACTTC
CDR3 protein: CATSRRQGPTYEQYF
J gene: TRBJ2-7
V gene: TRBV15
D gene: TRBD1
clone size: .

CDR3 DNA: TGCTGTGCTAGAGATAGCGGGGGGACCTACAATGAGCAGTTCTTC
CDR3 protein: CCARDSGGTYNEQFF
J gene: TRBJ2-1
V gene: TRBV20-1
D gene: TRBD2
clone size: .

CDR3 DNA: TGTGCCAGCAGTGTAGACGGTTCTCTGGGTACGCAGTATTTT
CDR3 protein: CASSVDGSLGTQYF
J gene: TRBJ2-3
V gene: TRBV12-3/TRBV12-4
D gene: .
clone size: .

CDR3 DNA: TGTGCCAGCAGTTACCCTACAAACAGGGTCTACTACGAGCAGTACTTC
CDR3 protein: CASSYPTNRVYYEQYF
J gene: TRBJ2-7
V gene: TRBV6-2/TRBV6-3
D gene: .
clone size: .

CDR3 DNA: TGTGCCAGCTCACCTCTGGGACAGGGTCAATACGAGCAGTACTTC
CDR3 protein: CASSPLGQGQYEQYF
J gene: TRBJ2-7
V gene: TRBV18
D gene: TRBD1
clone size: few

CDR3 DNA: TGCAGCGTTGGACAGGCCCAGGAGACCCAGTACTTC
CDR3 protein: CSVGQAQETQYF
J gene: TRBJ2-5
V gene: TRBV29-1
D gene: .
clone size: few

CDR3 DNA: TGTGCCAGCAGGCTGACAGGGGTGAGCAATCAGCCCCAGCATTTT
CDR3 protein: CASRLTGVSNQPQHF
J gene: TRBJ1-5
V gene: TRBV12-3/TRBV12-4
D gene: TRBD1
clone size: .

CDR3 DNA: TGTGCCATCATAACCGGGGAGCTGTTTTTT
CDR3 protein: CAIITGELFF
J gene: TRBJ2-2
V gene: TRBV10-3
D gene: .
clone size: few

CDR3 DNA: TGTGCCAGCAGCTTCATCGGAGGGGAGAACACTGAAGCTTTCTTT
CDR3 protein: CASSFIGGENTEAFF
J gene: TRBJ1-1
V gene: TRBV5-5
D gene: .
clone size: .

CDR3 DNA: TGTGCCAGCAGTTTGCTCGGGCAGGCATACAATGAGCAGTTCTTC
CDR3 protein: CASSLLGQAYNEQFF
J gene: TRBJ2-1
V gene: TRBV27
D gene: .
clone size: few

CDR3 DNA: TGCAGCGTTGTTGGGGGACGCCTAGCCGGTGAGCAGTTCTTC
CDR3 protein: CSVVGGRLAGEQFF
J gene: TRBJ2-1
V gene: TRBV29-1
D gene: .
clone size: once

CDR3 DNA: TGCAGTGCTAGAAATTACAATGAGCAGTTCTTC
CDR3 protein: CSARNYNEQFF
J gene: TRBJ2-1
V gene: TRBV20-1
D gene: .
clone size: .

CDR3 DNA: TGCAGTGCTGAGGACAGGGAGACCCAGTACTTC
CDR3 protein: CSAEDRETQYF
J gene: TRBJ2-5
V gene: TRBV20-1
D gene: TRBD1
clone size: .

CDR3 DNA: TGTGCCAGCAGACCCTACAGGAGGGGCCTAAATCAGCCCCAGCATTTT
CDR3 protein: CASRPYRRGLNQPQHF
J gene: TRBJ1-5
V gene: TRBV27
D gene: .
clone size: .

CDR3 DNA: TGTGCCAGCTCACAGGGAGCAAACTATGGCTACACCTTC
CDR3 protein: CASSQGANYGYTF
J gene: TRBJ1-2
V gene: TRBV18
D gene: .
clone size: few

CDR3 DNA: TGTGCCAGCAGGGAACGCGGCAGAGGAACTGAAGCTTTCTTT
CDR3 protein: CASRERGRGTEAFF
J gene: TRBJ1-1
V gene: TRBV6-1
D gene: .
clone size: .

CDR3 DNA: TGTGCCAGCAGCGTAGTGCCGAGCGGGACTAGCGGAGACAATGAGCAGTTCTTC
CDR3 protein: CASSVVPSGTSGDNEQFF
J gene: TRBJ2-1
V gene: TRBV9
D gene: TRBD2
clone size: .

CDR3 DNA: TGCGCCAGCAGCCAAGATCGGCTAGCGGGAGGAAACTACGAGCAGTACTTC
CDR3 protein: CASSQDRLAGGNYEQYF
J gene: TRBJ2-7
V gene: TRBV4-1
D gene: TRBD2
clone size: .

CDR3 DNA: TGCAGTGCACGTCGTAGCGGCCTCTCCTACAATGAGCAGTTCTTC
CDR3 protein: CSARRSGLSYNEQFF
J gene: TRBJ2-1
V gene: TRBV20-1
D gene: .
clone size: .

CDR3 DNA: TGTGCCAGCAGTTTAGGACAGTATTTTGAGAACATTCAGTACTTC
CDR3 protein: CASSLGQYFENIQYF
J gene: TRBJ2-4
V gene: TRBV28
D gene: .
clone size: .

CDR3 DNA: TGCGCCAGCAGCAGAGAGGGCCCAGGGATATCCGGGGAGCTGTTTTTT
CDR3 protein: CASSREGPGISGELFF
J gene: TRBJ2-2
V gene: TRBV5-1
D gene: .
clone size: .

CDR3 DNA: TGCAGTGGTCGGACCGGGCATACGCAGTATTTT
CDR3 protein: CSGRTGHTQYF
J gene: TRBJ2-3
V gene: TRBV20-1
D gene: .
clone size: .

CDR3 DNA: TGTGCCAGCACCACCGGGAGGGAGTGGGAGACCCAGTACTTC
CDR3 protein: CASTTGREWETQYF
J gene: TRBJ2-5
V gene: TRBV27
D gene: TRBD2
clone size: few

CDR3 DNA: TGTGCCAGCAGCCCTTCAGGCGTCAATCAGCCCCAGCATTTT
CDR3 protein: CASSPSGVNQPQHF
J gene: TRBJ1-5
V gene: TRBV12-3/TRBV12-4
D gene: .
clone size: .

CDR3 DNA: TGCGCCAGCAGTGAGTCATGGGGGACAGGATCTAGCACAGATACGCAGTATTTT
CDR3 protein: CASSESWGTGSSTDTQYF
J gene: TRBJ2-3
V gene: TRBV10-2
D gene: TRBD1
clone size: .

CDR3 DNA: TGTGCCAGCAGCCCCGTGGGGTTCAGCGAGCAGTACTTC
CDR3 protein: CASSPVGFSEQYF
J gene: TRBJ2-7
V gene: TRBV28
D gene: .
clone size: few

CDR3 DNA: TGTGCCAGCAGCCCGTGGGGGGGGATGACTGAAGCTTTCTTT
CDR3 protein: CASSPWGGMTEAFF
J gene: TRBJ1-1
V gene: TRBV16
D gene: .
clone size: .

CDR3 DNA: TGTGCCAGCAGCTACAGGGTCCCCCAACAATCGGGAGAGACCCAGTACTTC
CDR3 protein: CASSYRVPQQSGETQYF
J gene: TRBJ2-5
V gene: TRBV7-9
D gene: .
clone size: .

CDR3 DNA: TGTGCCAGCAGCTTTATTAGAGTAGAGCAGGGGCAAGAGACCCAGTACTTC
CDR3 protein: CASSFIRVEQGQETQYF
J gene: TRBJ2-5
V gene: TRBV5-6
D gene: .
clone size: few

CDR3 DNA: TGCAGTGCGCGGATGGGTAACACTGAAGCTTTCTTT
CDR3 protein: CSARMGNTEAFF
J gene: TRBJ1-1
V gene: TRBV20-1
D gene: .
clone size: .

CDR3 DNA: TGCGCCAGCAACTCAAGGGGCCAGCGGGGAGTCACCTACAATGAGCAGTTCTTC
CDR3 protein: CASNSRGQRGVTYNEQFF
J gene: TRBJ2-1
V gene: TRBV5-1
D gene: TRBD2
clone size: few

CDR3 DNA: TGTGCCAGCAGCGTATCCAGCGGGAGTAATGAGCAGTTCTTC
CDR3 protein: CASSVSSGSNEQFF
J gene: TRBJ2-1
V gene: TRBV9
D gene: TRBD2
clone size: few

CDR3 DNA: TGTGCCAGCAGCTTTTCTAGTATATCTGGGGCCAACGTCCTGACTTTC
CDR3 protein: CASSFSSISGANVLTF
J gene: TRBJ2-6
V gene: TRBV5-6
D gene: .
clone size: few

CDR3 DNA: TGTGCCAGCAGCCCGGACAGGACCGGCGAGCAGTACTTC
CDR3 protein: CASSPDRTGEQYF
J gene: TRBJ2-7
V gene: TRBV27
D gene: TRBD1
clone size: .

CDR3 DNA: TGTGCCAGCAGCTTCTCGCAGGGACTATCCTACGAGCAGTACTTC
CDR3 protein: CASSFSQGLSYEQYF
J gene: TRBJ2-7
V gene: TRBV7-2
D gene: TRBD2
clone size: .

CDR3 DNA: TGTGCCAGCAGCTTAGCTGGGACTTCACCCTACAATGAGCAGTTCTTC
CDR3 protein: CASSLAGTSPYNEQFF
J gene: TRBJ2-1
V gene: TRBV7-6
D gene: .
clone size: .